Listed below are T cell receptor beta chains from one sample, sequenced in a study of blood T cell repertoires in COVID-19. Using immunoSEQ multiplex PCR, the repertoire was profiled, and TCRdb retains in-frame clones only, with some absent. The sample records around 100,000 clones, about 84% being singletons. The sample was peripheral blood. The receptors here all came from a man aged 50 to 60 with acute or convalescent COVID-19. The CDR3 runs from the conserved cysteine through the conserved F or W. A D gene is named only where the DNA matches it firmly. For some rows the clone size is stated as once, few or many, or as a class when expanded; others skip it.

size | J | length | V | D | DNA | CDR3
NA | TRBJ1-5 | 16 | TRBV4-1 | NA | TGCGCCAGCAGCCAGGGGCTGGCAGGGGTATTACAGCCCCAGCATTTT | CASSQGLAGVLQPQHF
NA | TRBJ1-4 | 11 | TRBV5-1 | NA | TGCGCCAGCAGGGGAGAGACTGAACTGTTTTTT | CASRGETELFF
NA | TRBJ1-1 | 13 | TRBV5-1 | NA | TGCGCCAGCAGCTCTCCCGGGAACACTGAAGCTTTCTTT | CASSSPGNTEAFF
NA | TRBJ2-5 | 16 | TRBV5-1 | TRBD2 | TGCGCCAGCAGCTTGGAAGGTAGCGGGGGGGAAGAGACCCAGTACTTC | CASSLEGSGGEETQYF
few | TRBJ1-4 | 15 | TRBV6-6 | NA | TGTGCCAGCAGTTACGTTATGCGGGATCAAGAAAAACTGTTTTTT | CASSYVMRDQEKLFF
NA | TRBJ2-3 | 20 | TRBV10-2 | TRBD2 | TGCGCCAGCAGTGGAACTAGCGGGGGGGCTCCACTCATACTGAAAGATACGCAGTATTTT | CASSGTSGGAPLILKDTQYF
NA | TRBJ1-5 | 17 | TRBV24-1 | NA | TGTGCCACCAGTGATCCAGCCTCAGGGTCTGGTAATCAGCCCCAGCATTTT | CATSDPASGSGNQPQHF
few | TRBJ1-1 | 13 | TRBV5-1 | NA | TGCGCCAGCCGGGACACCCTCAACACTGAAGCTTTCTTT | CASRDTLNTEAFF
once | TRBJ2-7 | 14 | TRBV28 | TRBD1 | TGTGCCAGCAGCCCAGGGGGCTGGTCCTACGAGCAGTACTTC | CASSPGGWSYEQYF
few | TRBJ2-1 | 15 | TRBV2 | TRBD1 | TGTGCCAGCAGTGAATCGGGACAGCCCTACAATGAGCAGTTCTTC | CASSESGQPYNEQFF
NA | TRBJ2-1 | 14 | TRBV19 | TRBD1 | TGTGCCAGTGGACAGGGGGTACGGGTGAATGAGCAGTTCTTC | CASGQGVRVNEQFF
NA | TRBJ2-7 | 13 | TRBV15 | NA | TGTGCCACACGGGGGGGACAGTCCCACGAGCAGTACTTC | CATRGGQSHEQYF
NA | TRBJ1-6 | 14 | TRBV5-4 | NA | TGTGCCAGCAGCATCCGGGACTATAATTCACCCCTCCACTTT | CASSIRDYNSPLHF
NA | TRBJ1-2 | 15 | TRBV5-6 | NA | TGTGCCAGCAGCCCCGGACAATCACTTTACTATGGCTACACCTTC | CASSPGQSLYYGYTF
NA | TRBJ1-1 | 14 | TRBV25-1 | TRBD1 | TGTGCCAGCAGTTTACAGGGGGCGAACACTGAAGCTTTCTTT | CASSLQGANTEAFF
NA | TRBJ2-1 | 17 | TRBV7-3 | TRBD1 | TGTGCCAGCAGCGCATCTCTCACAGGGGGTGGAAACAATGAGCAGTTCTTC | CASSASLTGGGNNEQFF
once | TRBJ1-5 | 15 | TRBV4-2 | TRBD1 | TGTGCCAGCAGCCATGTGGACAGGGGAAATCAGCCCCAGCATTTT | CASSHVDRGNQPQHF
once | TRBJ1-1 | 13 | TRBV12-3/TRBV12-4 | NA | TGTGCCAGCAGTTACAAAGAGAGGACTGAAGCTTTCTTT | CASSYKERTEAFF
NA | TRBJ2-1 | 15 | TRBV9 | NA | TGTGCCAGCAGCGTAGCTCAGGGTCCCTACAATGAGCAGTTCTTC | CASSVAQGPYNEQFF
NA | TRBJ1-5 | 14 | TRBV2 | NA | TGTGCCAGCAGTGGAGGGAGTGTGAATCAGCCCCAGCATTTT | CASSGGSVNQPQHF
NA | TRBJ1-5 | 15 | TRBV5-6 | TRBD1 | TGTGCCAGCAGCCTTTTGGGACAGTTCAATCAGCCCCAGCATTTT | CASSLLGQFNQPQHF
few | TRBJ2-2 | 16 | TRBV7-8 | TRBD1 | TGTGCCAGCAGTCCGGGACAGGGGGCATACGCCGGGGAGCTGTTTTTT | CASSPGQGAYAGELFF
NA | TRBJ1-1 | 15 | TRBV28 | NA | TGTGCCAGCAGTTTCCTCGTGACAGGGAACACTGAAGCTTTCTTT | CASSFLVTGNTEAFF
NA | TRBJ1-1 | 15 | TRBV5-5 | NA | TGTGCCAGCAGCTCAGAAGACAGGTGGAACACTGAAGCTTTCTTT | CASSSEDRWNTEAFF
NA | TRBJ1-2 | 13 | TRBV12-3/TRBV12-4 | NA | TGTGCCAGCAGCCCGGTCGGGGAATCGGGCTACACCTTC | CASSPVGESGYTF
NA | TRBJ2-7 | 17 | TRBV4-1 | NA | TGCGCCAGCAGCCAAGTCGTTCGGGGGTTGAGCTCCTACGAGCAGTACTTC | CASSQVVRGLSSYEQYF
NA | TRBJ2-1 | 13 | TRBV7-3 | TRBD1 | TGTGCCAGCAGCTTGCGTAATGGACAGGGCCAGTTCTTC | CASSLRNGQGQFF
NA | TRBJ1-4 | 20 | TRBV9 | TRBD1 | TGTGCCAGCAGCGTCCAAACCGGGACAGGGGGGTTAGGAACTAATGAAAAACTGTTTTTT | CASSVQTGTGGLGTNEKLFF
NA | TRBJ1-1 | 14 | TRBV2 | NA | TGTGCCAGCAGCCTGACGCAGGGTTTCACTGAAGCTTTCTTT | CASSLTQGFTEAFF
once | TRBJ1-2 | 13 | TRBV2 | NA | TGTGCCAGCAGTGAAGAGGCAGGGCTCGGCTACACCTTC | CASSEEAGLGYTF
few | TRBJ2-6 | 14 | TRBV5-1 | NA | TGCGCCAGCAGCCCGACAGCCGGGGCCAACGTCCTGACTTTC | CASSPTAGANVLTF
NA | TRBJ1-4 | 14 | TRBV4-2 | TRBD1 | TGTGCCAGCAGCACAGACAGGGGAAATGAAAAACTGTTTTTT | CASSTDRGNEKLFF
NA | TRBJ1-6 | 14 | TRBV18 | NA | TGTGCCAGCTCACCACGGCCAGAAAATTCACCCCTCCACTTT | CASSPRPENSPLHF
NA | TRBJ2-3 | 15 | TRBV4-1 | NA | TGCGCCAGCAGCCAAGAACGGCAGGGAGGTGATACGCAGTATTTT | CASSQERQGGDTQYF
NA | TRBJ1-6 | 16 | TRBV7-9 | TRBD1 | TGTGCCAGCAGCCTCGGACAGGCGGTTCGGAATTCACCCCTCCACTTT | CASSLGQAVRNSPLHF
NA | TRBJ1-6 | 15 | TRBV5-5 | NA | TGTGCCAGCAGCTTAGGGAGCTCCTATAATTCACCCCTCCACTTT | CASSLGSSYNSPLHF